The clone carrying this TCR beta chain was recorded at least ten times. Its target is unknown. TCRdb ran MiXCR on the PCR reads and lists one entry per CDR3 protein. The repertoire includes around 470,000 distinct CDR3 sequences, about 25% of them detected once, and about 0.75% sits in the top ten. The sample originates from a study of molecular identifiers for immune sequencing clone quantification. Study results and limitations: Clones of above 20 RNA copies carried over 97% of effector molecules; in naive cells they carried under 1%.

The V end was cut by 7 bases, the J end by 5 bases, with 14 bases between. The CDR3 runs 13 residues. Germline CDR1 reads MGHDK; CDR2 reads SYGVNS. This TCR derives from a human donor in good health. Some libraries in this study had Jurkat cell RNA spiked in. Sample: naive CD8+ T cells from blood, with Jurkat cell RNA spiked in. The subset is: FACS-sorted CD8+CD4-CCR7+CD45RA+ naive T cells. The chain uses TRBV25-1 and TRBJ1-1; unclear D gene. Written as DNA, the CDR3 is TGTGCCAGCAAGTGGGAAGGGTTAACTGAAGCTTTCTTT. As protein: CASKWEGLTEAFF.